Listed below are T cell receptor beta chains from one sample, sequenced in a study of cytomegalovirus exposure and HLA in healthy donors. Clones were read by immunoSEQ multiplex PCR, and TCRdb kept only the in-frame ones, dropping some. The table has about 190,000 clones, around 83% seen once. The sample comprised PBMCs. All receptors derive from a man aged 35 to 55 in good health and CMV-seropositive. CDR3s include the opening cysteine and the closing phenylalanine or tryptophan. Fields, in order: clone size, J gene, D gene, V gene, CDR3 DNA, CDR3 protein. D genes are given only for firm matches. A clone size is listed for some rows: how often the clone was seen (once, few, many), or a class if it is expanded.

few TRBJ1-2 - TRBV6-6 TGTGCCAGCAGTTACGGGGGGGACTATGGCTACACCTTC CASSYGGDYGYTF
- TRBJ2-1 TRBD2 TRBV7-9 TGTGCCAGCAGCTTCGGCCCTAGCGGGAGGGCCCCGGTCGATAGTGAGCAGTTCTTC CASSFGPSGRAPVDSEQFF
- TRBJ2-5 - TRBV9 TGTGCCAGCAGCGTGGTTGATGGGGGCGCAGGCCGGGGGACCCAGTACTTC CASSVVDGGAGRGTQYF
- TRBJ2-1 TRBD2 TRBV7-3 TGTGCCAGCAGCTTAGATCAGCGCGGGAGGCCGACAGACTCCTACAATGAGCAGTTCTTC CASSLDQRGRPTDSYNEQFF
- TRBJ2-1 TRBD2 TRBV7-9 TGTGCCAGCAGCCATACTAGCGGAGGCTACAATGAGCAGTTCTTC CASSHTSGGYNEQFF
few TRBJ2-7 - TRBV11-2 TGTGCCAGCAGCTTAGGGAAGGGGCCGCTCTCCGAGCAGTACTTC CASSLGKGPLSEQYF
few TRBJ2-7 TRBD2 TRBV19 TGTGCCAGTAGGGCTAGCGGGAGCTCCTACGAGCAGTACTTC CASRASGSSYEQYF
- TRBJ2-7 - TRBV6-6 TGTGCCAGCAGTTTAGACGGGGAGAGCTCCTACGAGCAGTACTTC CASSLDGESSYEQYF
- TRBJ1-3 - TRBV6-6 TGTGCCAGCAGTTACGACAGGTCTGGAAACACCATATATTTT CASSYDRSGNTIYF
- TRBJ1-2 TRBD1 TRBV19 TGTGCCAGTAGCAGAGGACAGGCTGGGGGCTACACCTTC CASSRGQAGGYTF
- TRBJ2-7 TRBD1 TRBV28 TGTGCCAGCAGTTCAACGGGACAGGGGTGGTTCGAGCAGTACTTC CASSSTGQGWFEQYF
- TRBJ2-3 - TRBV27 TGTGCCAGCAGTTTAAAGAGCGGCAGCACAGATACGCAGTATTTT CASSLKSGSTDTQYF
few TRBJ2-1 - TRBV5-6 TGTGCCAGCAGCTTTAATCTAGCGAGAAGCGATGAGCAGTTCTTC CASSFNLARSDEQFF
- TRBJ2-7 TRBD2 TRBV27 TGTGCCAGCAGTCCGCTCCGGGACGGGGGGTTCTACGAGCAGTACTTC CASSPLRDGGFYEQYF
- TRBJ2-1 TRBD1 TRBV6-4 TGTGCCAGGATATGGACAGGTGGCAATGAGCAGTTCTTC CARIWTGGNEQFF
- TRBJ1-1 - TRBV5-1 TGCGCCAGCAGCTTGGGGCCAGGGTGGGGGGAGAACACTGAAGCTTTCTTT CASSLGPGWGENTEAFF